Following are 5 T cell receptor beta chains from one sample sequenced in a study of response to subunit inactivated influenza vaccine. TCRdb independently ran MiXCR on the RT-PCR reads; one entry per CDR3 protein. Of over 800,000 distinct CDR3 sequences listed, approximately 22% are singletons. This sample comprised PBMCs from blood, obtained less than 6 days after vaccination. The receptors shown here come from a middle-aged man who received an inactivated influenza vaccine.

This chain joins TRBV5-1 and TRBJ2-2; D might be TRBD1 or TRBD2, each matching 5 bases. Germline-derived CDR1 and CDR2 are SGHRS and YFSETQ. The CDR3 covers 15 residues. V lost 1 base to trimming and J lost 3 bases, with 10 bases between them. The CDR3 DNA is TGCGCCAGCAGCTTGACGGGACCGGACACCGGGGAGCTGTTTTTT. Its protein product is CASSLTGPDTGELFF.

This rearrangement joins TRBV4-3 to TRBJ2-3, with 9 bases that match TRBD1. With 2 bases clipped from V and 5 bases from J, the junction kept 8 bases outside the gene matches. The CDR3 extends over 16 amino acids. Germline values: CDR1 LGHNA, CDR2 YSLEER. The CDR3 DNA reads as TGCGCCAGCAGCCAAAAACAGGGACAGGGTCTAGATACGCAGTATTTT. Its translation is CASSQKQGQGLDTQYF.

The rearrangement joins TRBV7-2 to TRBJ1-2; D is uncertain. CDR3 length equals 15 residues. Per germline, CDR1 SGHTA and CDR2 FQGNSA. V was shortened by 3 bases and J by 4 bases, with 15 bases between the two germline ends. The CDR3 sequence: CASSFRALGVYGYTF. The CDR3, as DNA: TGTGCCAGCAGCTTCCGGGCCTTGGGCGTCTATGGCTACACCTTC.

V usage is TRBV18 and J usage is TRBJ2-5; D is perhaps TRBD1 (5 bases). The CDR3 is 13 amino acids. Germline loops: CDR1 KGHSH, CDR2 LQKENI. Trimming stripped 1 base from V and 5 bases from J, with 8 bases between. The CDR3 DNA follows: TGTGCCAGCTCACCACTTGCAGGGGAGACCCAGTACTTC. Translation gives CASSPLAGETQYF.

This clonotype was found a few times. The J gene is TRBJ2-1, the V gene TRBV27, with TRBD1 matching over 7 bases. This CDR3 has 16 amino acids. Germline V CDR1 and CDR2: MNHEY, SMNVEV (reference sequence). Germline trimming cut 5 bases from V and 4 bases from J; bases unmatched to any gene: 11. The CDR3 spells CASSPPRQGLYNEQFF. CDR3 DNA sequence: TGTGCCAGCAGTCCCCCCCGACAGGGCTTATACAATGAGCAGTTCTTC.